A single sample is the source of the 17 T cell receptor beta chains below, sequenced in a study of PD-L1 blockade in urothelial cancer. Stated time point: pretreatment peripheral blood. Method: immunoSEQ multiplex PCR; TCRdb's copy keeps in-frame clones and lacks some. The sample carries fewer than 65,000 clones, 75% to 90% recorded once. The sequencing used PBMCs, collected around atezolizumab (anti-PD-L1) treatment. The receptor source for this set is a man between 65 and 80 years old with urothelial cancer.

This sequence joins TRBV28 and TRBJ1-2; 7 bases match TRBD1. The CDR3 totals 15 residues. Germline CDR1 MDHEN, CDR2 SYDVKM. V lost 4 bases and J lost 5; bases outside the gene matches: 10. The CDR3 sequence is CASSSTDREWYGYTF. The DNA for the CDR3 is TGTGCCAGCAGTTCGACAGACAGGGAGTGGTATGGCTACACCTTC.

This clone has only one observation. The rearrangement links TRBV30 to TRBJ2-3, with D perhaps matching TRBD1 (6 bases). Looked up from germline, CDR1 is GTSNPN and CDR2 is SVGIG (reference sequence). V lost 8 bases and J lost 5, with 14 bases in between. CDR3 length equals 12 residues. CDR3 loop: CAGRGVGDTQYF. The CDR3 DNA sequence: TGTGCCGGCAGGGGAGTTGGAGATACGCAGTATTTT. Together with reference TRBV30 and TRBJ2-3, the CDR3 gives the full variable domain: SQTIHQWPATLVQPVGSPLSLECTVEGTSNPNLYWYRQAAGRGLQLLFYSVGIGQISSEVPQNLSASRPQDRQFILSSKKLLLSDSGFYLCAGRGVGDTQYFGPGTRLTVL.

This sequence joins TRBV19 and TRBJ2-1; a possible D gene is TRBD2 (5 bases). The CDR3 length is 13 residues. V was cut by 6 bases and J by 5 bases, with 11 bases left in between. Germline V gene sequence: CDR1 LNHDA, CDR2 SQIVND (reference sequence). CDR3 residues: CASSGILNNEQFF. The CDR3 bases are TGTGCCAGTAGCGGGATTTTAAACAATGAGCAGTTCTTC. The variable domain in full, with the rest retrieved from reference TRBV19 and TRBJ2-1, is DGGITQSPKYLFRKEGQNVTLSCEQNLNHDAMYWYRQDPGQGLRLIYYSQIVNDFQKGDIAEGYSVSREKKESFPLTVTSAQKNPTAFYLCASSGILNNEQFFGPGTRLTVL.

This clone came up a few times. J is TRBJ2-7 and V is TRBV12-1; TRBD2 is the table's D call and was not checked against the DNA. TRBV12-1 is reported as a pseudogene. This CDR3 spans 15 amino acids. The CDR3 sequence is CASSRGQRESNEQYF. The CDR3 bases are TGTGCCAGCAGCCGTGGGCAGCGGGAGTCTAACGAGCAGTACTTC.

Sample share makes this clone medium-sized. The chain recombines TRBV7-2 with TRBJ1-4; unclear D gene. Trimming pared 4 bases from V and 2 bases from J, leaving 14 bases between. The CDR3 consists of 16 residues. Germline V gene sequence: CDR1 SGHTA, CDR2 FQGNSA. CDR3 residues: CASSSTGKVTNEKLFF. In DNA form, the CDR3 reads TGTGCCAGCAGCTCCACGGGGAAGGTGACTAATGAAAAACTGTTTTTT.

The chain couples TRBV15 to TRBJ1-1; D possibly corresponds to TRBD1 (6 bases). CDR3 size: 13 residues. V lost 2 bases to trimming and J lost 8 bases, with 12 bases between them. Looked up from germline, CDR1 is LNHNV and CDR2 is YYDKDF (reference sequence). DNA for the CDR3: TGTGCCACCAGCAGAAGCAGGGGCCAGGAAGCTTTCTTT. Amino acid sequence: CATSRSRGQEAFF.

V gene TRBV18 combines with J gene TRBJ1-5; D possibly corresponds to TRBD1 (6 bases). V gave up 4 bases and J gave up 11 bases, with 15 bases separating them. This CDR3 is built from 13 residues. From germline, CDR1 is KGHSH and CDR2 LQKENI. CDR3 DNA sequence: TGTGCCAGCTCACGACTACAGGGTTACGCCCAGCATTTT. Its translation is CASSRLQGYAQHF.

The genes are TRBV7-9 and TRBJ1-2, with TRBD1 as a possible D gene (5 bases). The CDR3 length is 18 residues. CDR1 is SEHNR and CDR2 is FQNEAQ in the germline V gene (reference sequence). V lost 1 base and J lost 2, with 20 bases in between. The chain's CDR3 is CASSLDSPSVEGNYGYTF. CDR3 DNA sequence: TGTGCCAGCAGCTTAGACAGTCCTAGCGTCGAGGGGAACTATGGCTACACCTTC.

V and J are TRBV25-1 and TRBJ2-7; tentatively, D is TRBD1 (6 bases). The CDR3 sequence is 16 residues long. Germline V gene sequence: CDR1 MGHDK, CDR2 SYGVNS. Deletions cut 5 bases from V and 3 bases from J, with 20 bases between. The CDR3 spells CASSQGTGRHHYEQYF. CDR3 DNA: TGTGCCAGCAGTCAGGGAACAGGGCGACATCACTACGAGCAGTACTTC.

CDR3 region: CASSLTGGEEKLFF. In DNA form, the CDR3 reads TGCGCCAGCAGCTTGACAGGGGGCGAGGAAAAACTGTTTTTT. This chain uses TRBV5-1 with TRBJ1-4; 9 bases fit TRBD1. The length of the CDR3 is 14 residues. Germline V gene sequence: CDR1 SGHRS, CDR2 YFSETQ. The ends lost 1 base at V and 8 bases at J; junction bases unmatched: 3. Drawing the rest from reference TRBV5-1 and TRBJ1-4, the complete variable domain is KAGVTQTPRYLIKTRGQQVTLSCSPISGHRSVSWYQQTPGQGLQFLFEYFSETQRNKGNFPGRFSGRQFSNSRSEMNVSTLELGDSALYLCASSLTGGEEKLFFGSGTQLSVL.

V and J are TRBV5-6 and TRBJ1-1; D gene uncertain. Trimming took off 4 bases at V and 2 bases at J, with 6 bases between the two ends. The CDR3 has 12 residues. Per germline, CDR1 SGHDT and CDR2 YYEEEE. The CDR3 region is CASSLLNTEAFF. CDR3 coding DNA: TGTGCCAGCAGCCTCTTAAACACTGAAGCTTTCTTT.

The DNA of the CDR3 is TGTGCCAGCAGTTGGACTTCAACTAATGAAAAACTGTTTTTT. Encoded protein: CASSWTSTNEKLFF. The rearrangement joins TRBV2 to TRBJ1-4; D gene ambiguous. V was pared by 5 bases and J by 0 bases, with 7 bases between. The CDR3 is made up of 14 amino acids. Looked up from germline, CDR1 is SNHLY and CDR2 is FYNNEI.

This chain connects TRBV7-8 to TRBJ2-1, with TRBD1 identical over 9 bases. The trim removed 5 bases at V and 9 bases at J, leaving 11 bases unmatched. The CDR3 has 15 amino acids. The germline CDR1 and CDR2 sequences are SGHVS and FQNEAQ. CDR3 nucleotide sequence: TGTGCCAGCAGCCGACCCTCCGGGACAGGGATTGAGCAGTTCTTC. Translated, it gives CASSRPSGTGIEQFF.

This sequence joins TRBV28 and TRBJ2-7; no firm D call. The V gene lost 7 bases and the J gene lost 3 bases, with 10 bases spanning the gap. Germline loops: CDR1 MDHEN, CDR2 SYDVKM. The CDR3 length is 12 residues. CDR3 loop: CASNDKGYEQYF. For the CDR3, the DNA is TGTGCCAGCAACGACAAAGGCTACGAGCAGTACTTC.

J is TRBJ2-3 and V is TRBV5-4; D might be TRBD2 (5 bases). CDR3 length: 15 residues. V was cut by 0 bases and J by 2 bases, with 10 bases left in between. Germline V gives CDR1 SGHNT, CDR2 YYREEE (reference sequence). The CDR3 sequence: CASSLERHITDTQYF. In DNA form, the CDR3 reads TGTGCCAGCAGCTTGGAGCGGCATATCACAGATACGCAGTATTTT.

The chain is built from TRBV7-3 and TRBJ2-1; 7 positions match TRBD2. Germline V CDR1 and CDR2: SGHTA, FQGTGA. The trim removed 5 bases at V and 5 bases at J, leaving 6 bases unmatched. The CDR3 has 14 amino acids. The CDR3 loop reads CASSLTSANNEQFF. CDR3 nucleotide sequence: TGTGCCAGCAGCCTCACTAGCGCCAACAATGAGCAGTTCTTC.

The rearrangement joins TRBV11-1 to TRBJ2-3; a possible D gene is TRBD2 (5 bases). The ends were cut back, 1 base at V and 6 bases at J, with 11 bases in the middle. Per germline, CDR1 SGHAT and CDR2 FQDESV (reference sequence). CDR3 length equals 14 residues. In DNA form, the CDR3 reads TGTGCCAGCAGCTTAGGGGGTGAGCGGGATACGCAGTATTTT. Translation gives CASSLGGERDTQYF.